A single sample is the source of the 24 T cell receptor beta chains below, sequenced in a study of blood T cell repertoires in COVID-19. TCRdb's table, derived via immunoSEQ multiplex PCR, lists solely in-frame clones and lacks some. The sample includes approximately 210,000 clones, about four fifths seen only once; the top ten take roughly 8%. Material: peripheral blood. The receptors derive from a woman aged 50 to 60 with acute or convalescent COVID-19.

This clone came up once. This chain links TRBV19 with TRBJ2-1; 8 nucleotides match TRBD2. Looked up from germline, CDR1 is LNHDA and CDR2 is SQIVND (reference sequence). V gave up 3 bases and J gave up 2 bases; unmatched junction bases: 3. The CDR3 runs to 15 residues. The CDR3 loop reads CASSMGTSPYNEQFF. The CDR3, as DNA: TGTGCCAGTAGTATGGGGACTAGTCCCTACAATGAGCAGTTCTTC. Full variable domain (outside the CDR3, taken from reference TRBV19 and TRBJ2-1): DGGITQSPKYLFRKEGQNVTLSCEQNLNHDAMYWYRQDPGQGLRLIYYSQIVNDFQKGDIAEGYSVSREKKESFPLTVTSAQKNPTAFYLCASSMGTSPYNEQFFGPGTRLTVL.

The chain carries TRBV6-2 or TRBV6-3 and TRBJ2-7; D gene unclear. Germline CDR1 and CDR2: MNHEY and SVGEGT. The CDR3 is made up of 16 amino acids. With 6 bases removed from V and 4 bases from J, the gap between germline ends came to 22 bases. This CDR3 is CASSPLFVQPRYEQYF. The CDR3 DNA reads TGTGCCAGCAGCCCCCTTTTTGTTCAGCCTAGGTACGAGCAGTACTTC.

This clone was picked up one time. The genes are TRBV3-1 (or the pseudogene TRBV3-2) and TRBJ1-6, with D unclear. The CDR3 is made up of 13 amino acids. CDR1 LGHDT and CDR2 YNNKEL come from the germline V gene (reference sequence). The ends were cut back, 6 bases at V and 7 bases at J, with 10 bases in the middle. In nucleotides, the CDR3 is TGTGCCAGCAGTGATGGGAGGAATTCACCCCTCCACTTT. The encoded protein is CASSDGRNSPLHF.

In regard to this clone: Other DNA variants within this sample encode the same CDR3. This chain uses TRBV18 with TRBJ2-4; TRBD1 matches at 8 bases. CDR1 KGHSH and CDR2 LQKENI come from the germline V gene. The CDR3 loop spans 16 amino acids. The ends lost 0 bases at V and 0 bases at J; junction bases unmatched: 1. The chain's CDR3 is CASSPPDRVAKNIQYF. The CDR3 DNA reads as TGTGCCAGCTCACCACCGGACAGGGTAGCCAAAAACATTCAGTACTTC.

The CDR3 bases are TGTGCCAGCAGCTCTAGCTTCCGCACAGATACGCAGTATTTT. It yields the protein CASSSSFRTDTQYF. The chain combines TRBV7-9 with TRBJ2-3; maybe TRBD2 (5 bases). CDR1 SEHNR and CDR2 FQNEAQ come from the germline V gene (reference sequence). The CDR3 has 14 amino acids. Trimming pared 4 bases from V and 1 base from J, leaving 9 bases between.

The rearrangement uses TRBV6-5 and TRBJ1-2; D remains unclear. Looked up from germline, CDR1 is MNHEY and CDR2 is SVGAGI. The CDR3 is 12 residues long. V dropped 6 bases and J dropped 7 bases, with 12 bases sitting between them. The CDR3 loop is CASSPQSGGYTF. Here the CDR3 DNA reads TGTGCCAGCAGCCCCCAGTCGGGTGGCTACACCTTC.

The chain couples TRBV11-3 to TRBJ2-5; 11 nucleotides align to TRBD2. The germline gives CDR1 SGHNT, CDR2 YENEEA. The junction had 8 bases not matched to a gene; V was cut back by 6 bases and J by 2 bases. This CDR3 has 16 residues. The CDR3 nucleotides are TGTGCCAGCAGTTTCCGGACTAGCGGGCGGCAAGAGACCCAGTACTTC. Amino acid sequence: CASSFRTSGRQETQYF.

The chain recombines TRBV7-2 with TRBJ2-5; TRBD1 is a possible D gene (6 bases). Trimming cost V 0 bases and J 5 bases, with 19 bases left between them. CDR3 length: 17 residues. Germline V gene sequence: CDR1 SGHTA, CDR2 FQGNSA. CDR3 residues: CASSLAGATRDGETQYF. The CDR3 nucleotides are TGTGCCAGCAGCTTAGCGGGGGCTACCAGGGACGGGGAGACCCAGTACTTC. Full variable domain (outside the CDR3, taken from reference TRBV7-2 and TRBJ2-5): GAGVSQSPSNKVTEKGKDVELRCDPISGHTALYWYRQSLGQGLEFLIYFQGNSAPDKSGLPSDRFSAERTGGSVSTLTIQRTQQEDSAVYLCASSLAGATRDGETQYFGPGTRLLVL.

The rearrangement links TRBV19 to TRBJ1-5, with a tentative D call TRBD1 (6 bases). CDR3 length: 15 residues. Germline CDR1 and CDR2: LNHDA and SQIVND (reference sequence). V was clipped by 3 bases and J by 5 bases, with 14 bases between them. The CDR3: CASSMGRGEDQPQHF. The CDR3 DNA reads as TGTGCCAGTAGTATGGGCAGGGGAGAGGATCAGCCCCAGCATTTT.

The chain couples TRBV6-1 to TRBJ2-5; 9 nucleotides agree with TRBD2. V lost 3 bases and J lost 4; bases outside the gene matches: 9. Germline lookup yields CDR1 MNHNS and CDR2 SASEGT. The CDR3 spans 16 residues. The CDR3 is CASSDSGGRVRETQYF. The CDR3 bases are TGTGCCAGCAGTGACAGCGGCGGGAGGGTTAGAGAGACCCAGTACTTC.

This chain uses TRBV4-2 with TRBJ2-1, with D perhaps matching TRBD1 (6 bases). Per germline, CDR1 LGHNA and CDR2 YNFKEQ. CDR3 size: 14 residues. V gave up 7 bases and J gave up 7 bases, with 17 bases separating them. This CDR3 is CASTSSLGANEQFF. The DNA of the CDR3 is TGTGCCAGCACCTCAAGCTTGGGGGCTAATGAGCAGTTCTTC.

Regarding this clone: Other nucleotide sequences from this sample produce the same CDR3. The chain combines TRBV9 with TRBJ1-5; the D gene is possibly TRBD1 (5 bases). This CDR3 is 14 amino acids long. The V end lost 0 bases, the J end lost 3 bases, and 7 bases lay between the germline ends. Germline CDR1 reads SGDLS; CDR2 reads YYNGEE. The CDR3 bases are TGTGCCAGCAGCGTAGAAGGGGACAATCAGCCCCAGCATTTT. The encoded protein is CASSVEGDNQPQHF.

This chain connects TRBV3-1 (or the pseudogene TRBV3-2) to TRBJ2-1; 7 nucleotides match TRBD2. Germline loops: CDR1 LGHDT, CDR2 YNNKEL (reference sequence). This CDR3 has 15 residues. The ends lost 4 bases at V and 1 base at J; junction bases unmatched: 4. CDR3 amino acids: CASSPRAGSYNEQFF. The DNA of the CDR3 is TGTGCCAGCAGCCCCCGAGCGGGGTCCTACAATGAGCAGTTCTTC.

This rearrangement joins TRBV3-1 (or the pseudogene TRBV3-2) to TRBJ1-1; a weak D match, TRBD1 (5 bases). Looked up from germline, CDR1 is LGHDT and CDR2 is YNNKEL (reference sequence). V gave up 4 bases and J gave up 5 bases, with 17 bases separating them. The CDR3 is 15 residues long. For the CDR3, the DNA is TGTGCCAGCAGCCCCCTTTGGAGGGGAGGGACTGAAGCTTTCTTT. Translation gives CASSPLWRGGTEAFF.

This clone was picked up a small number of times. The rearrangement links TRBV2 to TRBJ2-7; 13 bases are shared with TRBD2. V trimming: 7 bases; J trimming: 4 bases; junction bases outside the gene matches: 13. The length of the CDR3 is 17 residues. Germline loops: CDR1 SNHLY, CDR2 FYNNEI. CDR3 in DNA: TGTGCCAGCACGGAGGGGACTAGCGGGAAGGCGGGGTACGAGCAGTACTTC. Its protein is CASTEGTSGKAGYEQYF.

The table lists this clone with a few counts. This rearrangement joins TRBV15 to TRBJ1-2; D is uncertain. The CDR3 extends over 14 amino acids. The germline gives CDR1 LNHNV, CDR2 YYDKDF (reference sequence). Trimming cost V 1 base and J 4 bases, with 10 bases left between them. The CDR3 nucleotides are TGTGCCACCAGCAGAGTCCGCGCTAGCTATGGCTACACCTTC. This translates into CATSRVRASYGYTF.

The chain recombines TRBV5-1 with TRBJ2-1, with a weak D call TRBD2 (6 bases). This CDR3 contains 12 residues. The germline V gene has CDR1 SGHRS and CDR2 YFSETQ. V lost 4 bases, J lost 8 bases, and 10 bases lay in between. The CDR3 nucleotides are TGCGCCAGCAGCGCGGAGGGGTATGAGCAGTTCTTC. Protein: CASSAEGYEQFF.

The genes are TRBV18 and TRBJ2-2, with D unresolved. Between the trimmed V and J ends, which lost 3 bases and 2 bases, there was a span of 10 bases. CDR3 length equals 15 residues. The germline CDR1 and CDR2 sequences are KGHSH and LQKENI. Here the CDR3 DNA reads TGTGCCAGCTCACCCATGGTAGCTAACACCGGGGAGCTGTTTTTT. This sequence encodes CASSPMVANTGELFF. The full variable domain, with the rest looked up from reference TRBV18 and TRBJ2-2, is NAGVMQNPRHLVRRRGQEARLRCSPMKGHSHVYWYRQLPEEGLKFMVYLQKENIIDESGMPKERFSAEFPKEGPSILRIQQVVRGDSAAYFCASSPMVANTGELFFGEGSRLTVL.

This chain uses TRBV5-8 with TRBJ2-7, with 10 bases matching TRBD1. The germline CDR1 and CDR2 sequences are SGHTS and YDEGEE. The trim removed 3 bases at V and 9 bases at J, leaving 12 bases unmatched. The CDR3 is 15 residues long. CDR3 bases: TGTGCCAGCAGCTGGCCTGGGACAGGGGTACCTTCGCAGTACTTC. This codes for CASSWPGTGVPSQYF.

The genes are TRBV5-1 and TRBJ2-7; no reliable D call. The CDR3 contains 13 residues. Trimming cost V 0 bases and J 7 bases, with 11 bases left between them. The V gene's germline CDR1 is SGHRS and CDR2 YFSETQ. Written as DNA, the CDR3 is TGCGCCAGCAGCTTGGCCGGTTTGGAGGAGCAGTACTTC. Translation: CASSLAGLEEQYF.

Of note for this clone: One end of the junction does not line up with germline, which may come from a read error. V gene TRBV7-9 combines with J gene TRBJ2-4; 7 bases align to TRBD1. Germline CDR1 reads SEHNR; CDR2 reads FQNEAQ (reference sequence). The CDR3 is 12 residues long. CDR3 coding DNA: TGTGCCAGCAGCTCATACAGGGGAGAGGTAAACTTC. It is translated as CASSSYRGEVNF.

In this sample, this clone turned up a few times. The rearrangement uses TRBV6-5 and TRBJ2-7, with 9 bases identical to TRBD1. The CDR3 runs to 14 residues. V dropped 7 bases and J dropped 3; count of bases not matched to a gene: 7. In germline, CDR1 is MNHEY, CDR2 SVGAGI. The CDR3 reads CASIRTGANYEQYF. CDR3 DNA: TGTGCCAGCATTAGGACAGGGGCGAACTACGAGCAGTACTTC.

V is TRBV6-2 or TRBV6-3 and J is TRBJ2-1, with a weak D call TRBD2 (6 bases). The CDR3 is 14 residues long. From germline, CDR1 is MNHEY and CDR2 SVGEGT. V lost 6 bases and J lost 7, with 16 bases in between. In DNA form, the CDR3 reads TGTGCCAGCAGCGATGCCGGGACTCCAAATGAGCAGTTCTTC. Protein: CASSDAGTPNEQFF.

This clone was counted once. The rearrangement uses TRBV7-2 and TRBJ2-1, with D possibly TRBD2 on 6 matching bases. The CDR3 has 14 amino acids. V dropped 0 bases and J dropped 5 bases, with 8 bases sitting between them. Germline V CDR1 and CDR2: SGHTA, FQGNSA. CDR3 sequence: CASSLAGGHNEQFF. In DNA form, the CDR3 reads TGTGCCAGCAGCTTAGCGGGAGGTCACAATGAGCAGTTCTTC.